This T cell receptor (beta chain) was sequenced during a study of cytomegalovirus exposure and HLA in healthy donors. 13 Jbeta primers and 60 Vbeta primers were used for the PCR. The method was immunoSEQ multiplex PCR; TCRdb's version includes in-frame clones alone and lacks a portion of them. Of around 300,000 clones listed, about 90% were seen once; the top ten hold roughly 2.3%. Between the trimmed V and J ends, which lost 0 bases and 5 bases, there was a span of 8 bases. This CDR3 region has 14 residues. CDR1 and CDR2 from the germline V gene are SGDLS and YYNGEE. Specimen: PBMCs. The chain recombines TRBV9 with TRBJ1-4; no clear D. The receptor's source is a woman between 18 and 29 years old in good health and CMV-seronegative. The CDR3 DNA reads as TGTGCCAGCAGCGTAGCATTAGAGAATGAAAAACTGTTTTTT. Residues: CASSVALENEKLFF.